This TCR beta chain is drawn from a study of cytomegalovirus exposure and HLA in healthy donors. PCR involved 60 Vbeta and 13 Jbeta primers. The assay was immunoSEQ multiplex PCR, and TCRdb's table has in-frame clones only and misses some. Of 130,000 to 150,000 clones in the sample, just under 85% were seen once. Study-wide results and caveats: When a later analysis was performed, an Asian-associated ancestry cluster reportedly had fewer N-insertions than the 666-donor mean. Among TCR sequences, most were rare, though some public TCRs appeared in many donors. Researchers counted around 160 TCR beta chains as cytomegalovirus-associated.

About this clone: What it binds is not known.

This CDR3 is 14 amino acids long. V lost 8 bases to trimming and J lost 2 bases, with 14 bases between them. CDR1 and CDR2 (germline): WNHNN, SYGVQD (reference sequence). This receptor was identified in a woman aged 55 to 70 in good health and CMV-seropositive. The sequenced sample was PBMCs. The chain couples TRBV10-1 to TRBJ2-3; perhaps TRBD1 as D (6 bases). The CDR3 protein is CASVSRGHTDTQYF. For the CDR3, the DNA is TGCGCCAGCGTGTCCAGGGGACACACAGATACGCAGTATTTT.